This T cell receptor beta chain comes out of a study of blood T cell repertoires in COVID-19. On the study more broadly: The cDNA or gDNA used as material had been derived from T cells, B-cell-depleted T cells, or PBMCs.

CDR3 length: 13 amino acids. CDR1 is SEHNR, CDR2 FQNEAQ, per germline (reference sequence). Trimming pared 6 bases from V and 7 bases from J, leaving 15 bases between. This clone turned up a few times. In the authors' methods: Estimates of nucleated cell counts were drawn from the amplification of reference gene primers. The assay was immunoSEQ multiplex PCR, and TCRdb's table has in-frame clones only and misses some. V, J and clone size reflect that table, while D and trimming were determined from the DNA. The data show 70,000 to 85,000 clones, roughly 80% seen once. Sequencing used peripheral blood. The V call is TRBV7-9, the J call TRBJ1-2; D might be TRBD1 (6 bases). The source is a woman aged 80 or over with acute or convalescent COVID-19. The DNA for the CDR3 is TGTGCCAGCAGGGCCGGGGGGCACGGTGGCTACACCTTC. This gives the protein CASRAGGHGGYTF.